The T cell receptor beta chain described here comes from a study of T cell responses to AZD1222 COVID-19 vaccine. Study at large: Combined were second doses at about 4 or about 12 weeks. General study points: Only a handful of AZD1222 recipients, five to seven in all, had baseline seropositivity. Donors were chiefly white British, with a greater number of females, and clonal diversity was perhaps underestimated.

With regard to this clone: What it binds is unknown.

The method was immunoSEQ multiplex PCR; TCRdb's version includes in-frame clones alone and lacks a portion of them. This table has roughly 180,000 clones, less than 95% appearing once. The material sequenced was peripheral blood, taken on day 0 of AZD1222 vaccination. The sequence derives from an adult in good health.

CDR3 sequence reads: CASGLVRRGPSYNEQFF. The CDR3 bases are TGTGCTAGTGGTTTGGTGCGACGGGGCCCCTCCTACAATGAGCAGTTCTTC. This chain links TRBV12-5 with TRBJ2-1; D might be TRBD1 or TRBD2, each matching 5 bases. Germline V lookup: CDR1 LGHNT, CDR2 FRNRAP. Trimming left V 0 bases short and J 0 bases short, with 12 bases between. The CDR3 has 17 residues.